This T cell receptor beta chain was obtained from a study of patients and donors after allogeneic stem cell transplantation. TCRdb passed the RT-PCR reads through MiXCR, listing each CDR3 protein once. This table holds about 160,000 distinct CDR3 sequences, approximately 31% found once. Sequencing was performed on blood, either unsorted or a sorted T cell fraction (not recorded which). This receptor was identified in a human donor who was either an allogeneic HSCT recipient or a stem cell or donor lymphocyte infusion donor (not recorded which). It is not recorded whose cells these are; they may come from a transplant donor.

Here the CDR3 reads CASSTNNRGPEAFF. The CDR3, as DNA: TGTGCCAGCAGCACCAACAACAGGGGACCTGAAGCTTTCTTT. The V gene is TRBV7-9, the J gene TRBJ1-1; TRBD1 matches at 7 bases. The CDR3 extends over 14 amino acids. The germline V gene encodes CDR1 SEHNR and CDR2 FQNEAQ (reference sequence). J was trimmed by 6 bases and V by 5 bases; bases with no gene match: 9.